The sequence of this TCR beta chain was determined in a study of molecular identifiers for immune sequencing clone quantification. For the study at large: In replicates, RNA from roughly 21,000 or 96,000 naive CD8 cells was divided five ways and four parts were sequenced.

Sorting isolated naive CD8 T cells as CD8+CD4-CCR7+CD45RA+ events. This clonotype was counted many times. Its antigen is still unknown. Trimming pared 3 bases from V and 1 base from J, leaving 4 bases between. CDR1 is SGDLS, CDR2 YYNGEE, per germline. The CDR3 length is 12 residues. In TCRdb, the PCR reads were re-called with MiXCR into one record per CDR3 protein. Among about 320,000 distinct CDR3 sequences, about 22% were seen once, and the ten largest hold approximately 0.85%. Study results and limitations: Highly expanded clone sizes could be underestimated by identical TCR molecules sharing a barcode.

The chain couples TRBV9 to TRBJ1-1; D is uncertain. This receptor was obtained from a human donor in good health. Some libraries in this study had Jurkat cell RNA spiked in. Specimen: naive CD8+ T cells from blood, with Jurkat cell RNA spiked in. The sample's subset: FACS-sorted CD8+CD4-CCR7+CD45RA+ naive T cells. The CDR3 DNA is TGTGCCAGCAGCGGTCGGAACACTGAAGCTTTCTTT. As protein: CASSGRNTEAFF.